This TCR beta chain was sequenced during a study of CD8+ T cells in alopecia areata. Points from the study as a whole: Lesional scalp exceeded normal scalp in clonality, especially in alopecia totalis/universalis.

Following extraction, RNA underwent reverse transcription to cDNA, which served as the sequencing template. Profiling relied on immunoSEQ multiplex PCR, and the TCRdb table lists in-frame clones only, not all of them. The table lists about 180,000 clones, about 51% of them singletons. In regard to this clone: Its specificity is not known.

Treatment indicated: oral pan-JAK inhibitor, 5-10 mg twice daily. The germline gives CDR1 MNHEY, CDR2 SMNVEV (reference sequence). This CDR3 has 13 residues. Deletions cut 2 bases from V and 1 base from J, with 5 bases between. The specimen comprised CD8+ T cells sorted from blood, sampled between weeks 51 and 52, from a patient treated with tofacitinib. The V call is TRBV27, the J call TRBJ1-1; no reliable D call. This TCR was recovered from a human donor with alopecia areata. CDR3 sequence: CASSLRRNTEAFF. Here the CDR3 DNA reads TGTGCCAGCAGTTTAAGGAGGAACACTGAAGCTTTCTTT.